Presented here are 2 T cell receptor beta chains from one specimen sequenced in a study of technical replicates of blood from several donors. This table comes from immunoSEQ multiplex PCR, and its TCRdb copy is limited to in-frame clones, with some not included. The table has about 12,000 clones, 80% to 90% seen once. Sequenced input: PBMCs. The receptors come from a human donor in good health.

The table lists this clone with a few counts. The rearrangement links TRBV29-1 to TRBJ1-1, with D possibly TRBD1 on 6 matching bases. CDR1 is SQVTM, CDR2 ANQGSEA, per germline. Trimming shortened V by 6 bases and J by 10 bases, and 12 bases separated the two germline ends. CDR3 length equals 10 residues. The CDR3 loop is CSVVDRSAFF. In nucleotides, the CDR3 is TGCAGCGTCGTAGACAGGTCAGCTTTCTTT.

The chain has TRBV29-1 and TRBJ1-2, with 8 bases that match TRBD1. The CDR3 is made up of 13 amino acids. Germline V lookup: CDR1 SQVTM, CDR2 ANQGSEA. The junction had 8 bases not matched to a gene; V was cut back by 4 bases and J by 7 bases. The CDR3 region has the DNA TGCAGCGTTGTCCGGGACAGGTGGGGTGGCTACACCTTC. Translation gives CSVVRDRWGGYTF. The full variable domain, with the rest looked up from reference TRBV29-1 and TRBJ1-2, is SAVISQKPSRDICQRGTSLTIQCQVDSQVTMMFWYRQQPGQSLTLIATANQGSEATYESGFVIDKFPISRPNLTFSTLTVSNMSPEDSSIYLCSVVRDRWGGYTFGSGTRLTVV.